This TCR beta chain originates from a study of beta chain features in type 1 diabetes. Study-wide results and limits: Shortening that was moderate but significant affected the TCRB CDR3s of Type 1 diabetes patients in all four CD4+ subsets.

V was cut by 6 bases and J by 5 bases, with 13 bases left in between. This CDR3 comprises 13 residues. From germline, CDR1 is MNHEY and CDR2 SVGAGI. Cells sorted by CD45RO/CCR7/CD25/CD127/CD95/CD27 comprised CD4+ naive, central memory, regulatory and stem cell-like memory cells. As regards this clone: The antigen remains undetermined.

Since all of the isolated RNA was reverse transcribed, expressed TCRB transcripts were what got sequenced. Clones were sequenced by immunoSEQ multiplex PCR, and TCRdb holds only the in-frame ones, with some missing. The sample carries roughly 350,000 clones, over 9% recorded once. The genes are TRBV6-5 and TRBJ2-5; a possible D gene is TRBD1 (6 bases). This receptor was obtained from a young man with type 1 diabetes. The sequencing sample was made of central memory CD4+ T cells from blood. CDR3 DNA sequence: TGTGCCAGCAGCACAACAGGGTCGGAGACCCAGTACTTC. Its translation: CASSTTGSETQYF.